This TCR beta chain was obtained from a study of long-term antiretroviral therapy in people with HIV. Study results and caveats: ART adherence, viral resistance and therapy changes were undocumented. Controls had broader CDR3 length ranges than HIV repertoires did.

Worth noting for this clone: Its antigen is as yet unknown.

The authors ran the immunoSEQ assay, v3.0, at survey level. Measured with immunoSEQ multiplex PCR; TCRdb has only the in-frame clones, and not every one. The table shows roughly 8,500 clones, with roughly 80% occurring only once. CDR3 length: 20 amino acids. The germline CDR1 and CDR2 sequences are MGHRA and YSYEKL. V trimming: 1 base; J trimming: 0 bases; junction bases outside the gene matches: 11. At least two post-ART and at least one pre-ART PBMC sample were available for each donor. Only United States sites treated participants with HIV. The specimen comprised unsorted PBMCs, sampled less than 2.7 years before starting antiretroviral therapy. The rearrangement uses TRBV4-1 and TRBJ2-1; TRBD2 matches at 11 bases. The TCR sequence derives from a man aged 40-55 years with HIV. CDR3: CASSQGASGGSSSSYNEQFF. The CDR3 DNA reads as TGCGCCAGCAGCCAAGGGGCTAGCGGGGGGTCCTCTAGCTCCTACAATGAGCAGTTCTTC.